The 14 T cell receptor beta chains given below trace back to one sample, sequenced in a study of shared clonotypes between healthy human individuals. It was CD45RO-negative cells, positively selected for CCR7, that made up naive CD8 cells, with terminally differentiated effector memory CD45RA+ cells excluded. Measured with immunoSEQ multiplex PCR; TCRdb has only the in-frame clones, and not every one. The sample lists about 680,000 clones; 92% were seen once. Sequenced input: naive CD8+ T cells sorted from blood. The source is a man aged 25 to 45 in good health.

The rearrangement uses TRBV14 and TRBJ1-1; D is perhaps TRBD1 (5 bases). Trimming shortened V by 1 base and J by 4 bases, and 16 bases separated the two germline ends. The CDR3 extends over 16 amino acids. Looked up from germline, CDR1 is SGHDN and CDR2 is FVKESK. CDR3 residues: CASSQGPLSRGTEAFF. The CDR3 DNA sequence: TGTGCCAGCAGCCAAGGCCCCCTGTCAAGGGGCACTGAAGCTTTCTTT.

The CDR3 bases are TGTGCCAGCAGGCTCTCCCTTGGGCGGAAGCAAGAGACCCAGTACTTC. Amino acids: CASRLSLGRKQETQYF. The gene calls are TRBV14 and TRBJ2-5, with D unclear. Germline CDR1 is SGHDN and CDR2 is FVKESK. Deletions cut 6 bases from V and 2 bases from J, with 19 bases between. This CDR3 spans 16 amino acids.

J is TRBJ2-1 and V is TRBV2; D is perhaps TRBD2 (5 bases). Trimming removed 0 bases from V and 2 bases from J, with 11 bases in between. The CDR3 is 16 amino acids. CDR1 is SNHLY and CDR2 is FYNNEI in the germline V gene. As DNA, the CDR3 is TGTGCCAGCAGTGAAGCGGAGGACCTCGCCTACAATGAGCAGTTCTTC. Amino acids: CASSEAEDLAYNEQFF.

The gene calls are TRBV10-2 and TRBJ2-5; 11 bases are a match to TRBD1. The CDR3 spans 15 residues. The germline V gene has CDR1 WSHSY and CDR2 SAAADI. Trimming cost V 0 bases and J 7 bases; bases outside gene matches: 4. The CDR3 is CASSESRTGGMTQYF. For the CDR3, the DNA is TGCGCCAGCAGTGAGTCCCGGACAGGGGGCATGACCCAGTACTTC.

This chain joins TRBV5-1 and TRBJ2-2; no reliable D call. V was pared by 9 bases and J by 6 bases, with 12 bases between. CDR3 size: 12 residues. Germline CDR1 SGHRS, CDR2 YFSETQ. The CDR3 coding sequence is TGCGCCACCTCGTGGGCCCCCGGGGAGCTGTTTTTT. Its protein product is CATSWAPGELFF.

The chain has TRBV18 and TRBJ2-5, with TRBD2 matching 8 bases. This CDR3 region has 15 residues. The V segment lost 6 bases and the J segment 5 bases; nucleotides outside the gene matches: 11. The germline V gene encodes CDR1 KGHSH and CDR2 LQKENI. CDR3 in amino acids: CASSPAGLGLETQYF. The CDR3 DNA reads TGTGCCAGCTCGCCCGCGGGACTAGGTTTGGAGACCCAGTACTTC.

V is TRBV4-3 and J is TRBJ2-1, with 8 positions matching TRBD2. V shed 1 base and J 7 bases; nucleotides not matched to a gene: 6. This CDR3 has 15 amino acids. Germline CDR1 and CDR2: LGHNA and YSLEER. CDR3 coding DNA: TGCGCCAGCAGCCAAGCAAGCGGGAGCCTAAATGAGCAGTTCTTC. Translated, it gives CASSQASGSLNEQFF.

This chain connects TRBV5-1 to TRBJ2-3; 9 positions match TRBD2. Germline-derived CDR1 and CDR2 are SGHRS and YFSETQ. The CDR3 length is 20 residues. V gave up 3 bases and J gave up 3 bases; unmatched junction bases: 20. The CDR3 sequence is CASSSILVTSGWGSTDTQYF. CDR3 in DNA: TGCGCCAGCAGCTCGATACTCGTGACTAGCGGATGGGGTTCGACAGATACGCAGTATTTT.

Concerning this clone itself: Other DNA sequences in this sample translate to the same CDR3. The chain employs TRBV5-1 and TRBJ2-7; 10 bases align to TRBD1. V shed 2 bases and J 3 bases; nucleotides not matched to a gene: 2. This CDR3 comprises 14 residues. CDR1 and CDR2 from the germline V gene are SGHRS and YFSETQ. CDR3 nucleotide sequence: TGCGCCAGCAGCTTCGGGACAGGGGACTACGAGCAGTACTTC. This gives the protein CASSFGTGDYEQYF.

The chain is built from TRBV7-2 and TRBJ2-3; 9 positions match TRBD2. J lost 2 bases, V lost 5 bases, and 5 bases had no gene match. Germline assignment: CDR1 SGHTA and CDR2 FQGNSA. CDR3 length: 15 residues. The CDR3 DNA sequence: TGTGCCAGCAGCCCCCTAGCGGGGACCACAGATACGCAGTATTTT. This codes for CASSPLAGTTDTQYF.

The chain couples TRBV6-6 to TRBJ2-7, with TRBD2 matching over 12 bases. Germline V gene sequence: CDR1 MNHNY, CDR2 SVGAGI (reference sequence). The ends lost 6 bases at V and 5 bases at J; junction bases unmatched: 11. The CDR3 is made up of 16 amino acids. For the CDR3, the DNA is TGTGCCAGCAGCCTCCTAGCGGGAGGGCCTCGGGACGAGCAGTACTTC. Translation: CASSLLAGGPRDEQYF.

The chain carries TRBV7-9 and TRBJ2-1, with D unresolved. Germline V gene data show CDR1 as SEHNR and CDR2 as FQNEAQ (reference sequence). Deletions cut 1 base from V and 5 bases from J, with 9 bases between. The CDR3 covers 14 residues. CDR3 amino acids: CASSLVLADNEQFF. As DNA, the CDR3 is TGTGCCAGCAGCTTAGTGTTAGCCGACAATGAGCAGTTCTTC.

The DNA for the CDR3 is TGCGCCAGCAGTTATACAGGGGGCGGATACGAGCAGTACTTC. This sequence encodes CASSYTGGGYEQYF. J is TRBJ2-7 and V is TRBV5-1; the match to TRBD1 covers 9 bases. The trim removed 5 bases at V and 4 bases at J, leaving 7 bases unmatched. From germline, CDR1 is SGHRS and CDR2 YFSETQ. The CDR3 runs to 14 residues.

This clone was seen once. DNA of the CDR3: TGTGCCAGTACGTCCGGGACCCCGAACACTGAAGCTTTCTTT. Protein: CASTSGTPNTEAFF. This chain links TRBV28 with TRBJ1-1, with D possibly matching TRBD1 (5 bases). V was clipped by 9 bases and J by 1 base, with 15 bases between them. The CDR3 has 14 amino acids. Germline values: CDR1 MDHEN, CDR2 SYDVKM.